What follows are 19 T cell receptor beta chains derived from one specimen sequenced in a study of metastatic and nonmetastatic thyroid tumors. Using MiXCR, TCRdb re-called clones from the PCR reads. There are about 59,000 clones in the sample; roughly 17% occur only once, and about a tenth lies in the top ten. Patients underwent thyroid surgery, and none had received any treatment before it. Sequencing used blood. These receptors were taken from a male donor with papillary thyroid cancer or a benign thyroid nodule (not recorded which). Some clones in this sample may be carry-over from other donors' samples.

About this clone itself: A single base separates this from a much larger clone, so it may be a read error. Additional DNA sequences in this sample encode the identical CDR3. The chain employs TRBV9 and TRBJ1-2, with 7 nucleotides matching TRBD1. This CDR3 spans 15 amino acids. Trimming removed 3 bases from V and 8 bases from J; junction bases left unmatched: 13. CDR1 is SGDLS, CDR2 YYNGEE, per germline. The CDR3 DNA reads as TGTGCCAGCAGCGCTACCTCTACAGGGGTTAGGGGCTACACCTTC. Amino acid sequence: CASSATSTGVRGYTF.

This clone was picked up a small number of times. This chain links TRBV20-1 with TRBJ2-7, with 12 bases aligning to TRBD2. The CDR3 is 16 residues long. Germline loops: CDR1 DFQATT, CDR2 SNEGSKA (reference sequence). With 5 bases clipped from V and 2 bases from J, the junction kept 10 bases outside the gene matches. CDR3 protein: CSASGTSGPYPYEQYF. The CDR3 region has the DNA TGCAGTGCTTCCGGGACTAGCGGGCCCTACCCCTACGAGCAGTACTTC.

The sample holds many counts of this clone. The chain is built from TRBV9 and TRBJ1-1; tentatively, D is TRBD1 (5 bases). The ends were cut back, 4 bases at V and 6 bases at J, with 19 bases in the middle. Per germline, CDR1 SGDLS and CDR2 YYNGEE. The CDR3 has 15 amino acids. The CDR3: CASSPLGAGAAEAFF. The CDR3 nucleotides read TGTGCCAGCAGCCCCCTAGGGGCTGGGGCGGCTGAAGCTTTCTTT.

This clone has ten or more counts. V usage is TRBV9 and J usage is TRBJ2-1; D not resolved. The CDR3 sequence is 12 residues long. Germline assignment: CDR1 SGDLS and CDR2 YYNGEE. V lost 0 bases and J 10 bases, leaving 8 bases between the germline ends. For the CDR3, the DNA is TGTGCCAGCAGCGTAGGTACAGCAGAGCAGTTCTTC. It is translated as CASSVGTAEQFF.

There are many counts of this clone. The rearrangement links TRBV30 to TRBJ1-4; D is unresolved. This CDR3 spans 16 amino acids. CDR1 is GTSNPN, CDR2 SVGIG, per germline (reference sequence). Trimming pared 0 bases from V and 6 bases from J, leaving 17 bases between. CDR3 in DNA: TGTGCCTGGAGTGTGGGGATTGAGGGTTTGGATGAAAAACTGTTTTTT. It translates to CAWSVGIEGLDEKLFF.

Worth noting for this clone: Possible read error: a much larger clone is one base away. The V gene is TRBV19, the J gene TRBJ2-2, with D maybe TRBD2 (5 bases). Germline CDR1 and CDR2: LNHDA and SQIVND (reference sequence). The CDR3 has 17 amino acids. DNA of the CDR3: TGTGCCAGTAGCCCGCCACAGAGTTCCGCGGGCACCGTGGAGCTGTTTTTT. Translated, it gives CASSPPQSSAGTVELFF.

Comments on this clone: A read error may produce the germline difference seen at one junction end. This specimen includes other DNA sequences encoding the same CDR3. The V gene is TRBV20-1, the J gene TRBJ2-5; 7 bases line up with TRBD1. Per the germline V gene, CDR1 is DFQATT and CDR2 is SNEGSKA (reference sequence). The length of the CDR3 is 13 residues. As DNA, the CDR3 is TGCAGTGCTAAGACAGGGTACCAGGAGACCCAGTACTTC. Protein product: CSAKTGYQETQYF.

There are a few counts of this clone. The J gene is TRBJ2-7, the V gene TRBV10-1, with D tentatively TRBD2 (6 bases). Germline V gene sequence: CDR1 WNHNN, CDR2 SYGVQD (reference sequence). V dropped 0 bases and J dropped 5 bases, with 17 bases sitting between them. The CDR3 loop spans 16 amino acids. DNA for the CDR3: TGCGCCAGCAGTGAGTCGTCTTCGTGGAGGGGCGACGAGCAGTACTTC. This sequence encodes CASSESSSWRGDEQYF.

This clone was seen ten or more times. J is TRBJ2-7 and V is TRBV11-2; 9 bases fit TRBD1. V lost 3 bases and J lost 4; bases outside the gene matches: 7. Germline V gene data show CDR1 as SGHAT and CDR2 as FQNNGV. The CDR3 sequence is 15 residues long. The CDR3 protein is CASSFGQGRIYEQYV. CDR3 coding DNA: TGTGCCAGCAGCTTCGGACAGGGGCGTATTTACGAGCAGTACGTC.

Details on this clone: At the DNA level, this CDR3 is encoded by other sequences in the same sample as well. The rearrangement links TRBV20-1 to TRBJ2-7, with 7 positions matching TRBD1. This CDR3 has 14 amino acids. Germline assignment: CDR1 DFQATT and CDR2 SNEGSKA (reference sequence). The CDR3 here is CSASGTVTSYEQYV. CDR3 nucleotide sequence: TGCAGTGCGTCAGGGACAGTCACTTCCTACGAGCAATACGTC.

As regards this clone: This sequence may be a read error, since a much larger clone differs from it by one base. The chain is built from TRBV5-1 and TRBJ2-7; D ambiguous. The CDR3 has 14 amino acids. Germline-derived CDR1 and CDR2 are SGHRS and YFSETQ. CDR3 DNA sequence: TGCGCCAACAGCCCCCGGACGGGCCCCTACGAGCAGTGCTTC. Protein: CANSPRTGPYEQCF.

The sample holds many counts of this clone. The CDR3 sequence: CASSLAVEEGYNEQFF. The CDR3 region has the DNA TGTGCCAGCAGCTTGGCAGTCGAGGAGGGCTACAATGAGCAGTTCTTC. The chain employs TRBV5-6 and TRBJ2-1, with a possible D match to TRBD2 (6 bases). V was trimmed by 0 bases and J by 3 bases, leaving 13 bases between them. CDR1 SGHDT and CDR2 YYEEEE come from the germline V gene. The CDR3 has 16 amino acids.

This clone was observed at least ten times. J is TRBJ2-5 and V is TRBV7-2, with D possibly TRBD1 on 6 matching bases. This CDR3 is built from 15 residues. V shed 4 bases and J shed 2 bases, with 14 bases lying between them. Germline values: CDR1 SGHTA, CDR2 FQGNSA. This chain's CDR3 is CASSSSGALQETQYF. CDR3 nucleotides: TGTGCCAGCAGCTCGTCAGGGGCGCTTCAAGAGACCCAGTACTTC.

This clone occurred many times. The chain couples TRBV12-5 to TRBJ2-2; 10 positions match TRBD1. Germline V gene sequence: CDR1 LGHNT, CDR2 FRNRAP. CDR3 length equals 15 residues. Trimming removed 7 bases from V and 3 bases from J; junction bases left unmatched: 5. CDR3 sequence reads: CASARGTGDTGELFF. DNA of the CDR3: TGTGCTAGTGCCCGAGGGACAGGGGACACCGGGGAGCTGTTTTTT.

This clone was seen only a few times. CDR3 protein: CASTRLGDRVTDTQYF. In DNA form, the CDR3 reads TGTGCCAGCACCCGTCTAGGAGACAGGGTGACAGATACGCAGTATTTT. The genes are TRBV6-2 or TRBV6-3 and TRBJ2-3, with 7 bases aligning to TRBD1. The trim removed 7 bases at V and 3 bases at J, leaving 13 bases unmatched. CDR3 length equals 16 residues. CDR1 and CDR2 (germline): MNHEY, SVGEGT.

This clone was detected many times. The chain has TRBV27 and TRBJ2-3, with 8 bases fitting TRBD2. V gave up 5 bases and J gave up 2 bases; unmatched junction bases: 6. This CDR3 has 15 residues. The germline V gene has CDR1 MNHEY and CDR2 SMNVEV (reference sequence). The CDR3 nucleotides read TGTGCCAGCAGTGACGGGACTAGAACCACAGATACGCAGTATTTT. This sequence encodes CASSDGTRTTDTQYF.

A single count supports this clone. The rearrangement links TRBV20-1 to TRBJ1-2; no reliable D call. Germline loops: CDR1 DFQATT, CDR2 SNEGSKA (reference sequence). The ends were cut back, 1 base at V and 1 base at J, with 10 bases in the middle. The CDR3 is made up of 14 amino acids. CDR3 DNA: TGCAGTGCTAGAGGAGGTGATATTAACTATGGCTACACCTTC. Translation: CSARGGDINYGYTF.

The chain uses TRBV20-1 and TRBJ2-3, with 11 bases aligning to TRBD2. Trimming removed 2 bases from V and 3 bases from J; junction bases left unmatched: 13. Germline loops: CDR1 DFQATT, CDR2 SNEGSKA (reference sequence). The CDR3 has 18 amino acids. The CDR3 here is CSARYLTSGNLGTDTQYF. The CDR3 nucleotides are TGCAGTGCTAGATATTTGACTAGCGGGAACTTAGGAACAGATACGCAGTATTTT.

To note about this clone: The junction does not match germline at one end; this may be a read error. The sample carries other DNA sequences with the same CDR3. The chain joins TRBV11-2 to TRBJ1-3; 7 positions match TRBD1. CDR1 and CDR2 from the germline V gene are SGHAT and FQNNGV. This CDR3 spans 16 amino acids. The CDR3 loop is CASSLGGVRSVGTTYF. DNA for the CDR3: TGCGCCAGCAGCTTAGGGGGCGTGAGAAGCGTAGGCACCACATATTTT.